These 22 T cell receptor beta chains came from one sample sequenced in a study of blood T cell repertoires in COVID-19. Sequencing was performed with immunoSEQ multiplex PCR; in TCRdb, only in-frame clones are kept and a portion is missing. The sample lists about 180,000 clones; around 85% were seen once. Sequenced material: peripheral blood. These receptors were obtained from an elderly woman with acute or convalescent COVID-19.

The chain employs TRBV30 and TRBJ2-1; TRBD2 agrees at 13 bases. With 4 bases clipped from V and 9 bases from J, the junction kept 9 bases outside the gene matches. There are 15 residues in the CDR3. The germline V gene encodes CDR1 GTSNPN and CDR2 SVGIG (reference sequence). CDR3 sequence (DNA): TGTGCCTGGACCTTTGGACTAGCGGGAGTTATTGAGCAGTTCTTC. Protein sequence: CAWTFGLAGVIEQFF.

The V and J genes are TRBV5-8 and TRBJ1-1, with 8 bases lining up with TRBD1. The trim removed 4 bases at V and 0 bases at J, leaving 8 bases unmatched. This CDR3 is built from 16 residues. The germline V gene has CDR1 SGHTS and CDR2 YDEGEE. This CDR3 reads CASSVALTGVNTEAFF. CDR3 nucleotide sequence: TGTGCCAGCAGCGTAGCTTTGACAGGGGTGAACACTGAAGCTTTCTTT.

The V gene is TRBV18, the J gene TRBJ1-1; TRBD1 aligns across 8 bases. Unmatched junction bases numbered 10, after V lost 0 bases and J lost 4 bases. The V gene's germline CDR1 is KGHSH and CDR2 LQKENI. The CDR3 runs to 17 residues. The CDR3 coding sequence is TGTGCCAGCTCACCACCTTTATTGAGACAGGGGACCACTGAAGCTTTCTTT. Its protein is CASSPPLLRQGTTEAFF.

The chain is built from TRBV14 and TRBJ1-1, with D perhaps TRBD1 (5 bases). Trimming took off 6 bases at V and 4 bases at J, with 15 bases between the two ends. Germline CDR1 and CDR2: SGHDN and FVKESK. CDR3 length: 14 residues. The CDR3 loop reads CASSTTPGVTEAFF. CDR3 nucleotide sequence: TGTGCCAGCAGTACTACCCCGGGGGTCACTGAAGCTTTCTTT. Full variable domain (missing parts from reference TRBV14 and TRBJ1-1): EAGVTQFPSHSVIEKGQTVTLRCDPISGHDNLYWYRRVMGKEIKFLLHFVKESKQDESGMPNNRFLAERTGGTYSTLKVQPAELEDSGVYFCASSTTPGVTEAFFGQGTRLTVV.

This clone was observed a handful of times. The chain couples TRBV9 to TRBJ1-2; 7 bases align to TRBD1. Germline V lookup: CDR1 SGDLS, CDR2 YYNGEE. The junction had 11 bases not matched to a gene; V was cut back by 3 bases and J by 0 bases. CDR3 length: 17 residues. CDR3 bases: TGTGCCAGCAGCGGTCTCTGGACAGGCGGTACTAACTATGGCTACACCTTC. It translates to CASSGLWTGGTNYGYTF.

V and J are TRBV30 and TRBJ2-5; D might be TRBD2 (5 bases). Germline loops: CDR1 GTSNPN, CDR2 SVGIG (reference sequence). The CDR3 length is 13 residues. V gave up 7 bases and J gave up 5 bases, with 17 bases separating them. The CDR3 DNA follows: TGTGCCTTCTCACTGGCATGGGAGGAGACCCAGTACTTC. Translation: CAFSLAWEETQYF. The complete variable domain, with remaining parts taken from reference TRBV30 and TRBJ2-5, reads SQTIHQWPATLVQPVGSPLSLECTVEGTSNPNLYWYRQAAGRGLQLLFYSVGIGQISSEVPQNLSASRPQDRQFILSSKKLLLSDSGFYLCAFSLAWEETQYFGPGTRLLVL.

V and J are TRBV9 and TRBJ2-7, with D maybe TRBD2 (5 bases). The length of the CDR3 is 16 residues. V was cut by 2 bases and J by 2 bases, with 17 bases left in between. Germline assignment: CDR1 SGDLS and CDR2 YYNGEE. The DNA for the CDR3 is TGTGCCAGCAGCGTCGAATCGAGCCGGGGTCCCTACGAGCAGTACTTC. Its protein product is CASSVESSRGPYEQYF.

In DNA form, the CDR3 reads TGTGCCATCCCTGGGGGGGTTAAAGCTTTCTTT. Encoded protein: CAIPGGVKAFF. The chain links TRBV10-3 to TRBJ1-1, with a weak D call TRBD1 (5 bases). Between the trimmed V and J ends, which lost 8 bases and 9 bases, there was a span of 13 bases. The CDR3 has 11 amino acids. CDR1 is ENHRY, CDR2 SYGVKD, per germline.

The chain has TRBV15 and TRBJ1-5, with D possibly matching TRBD1 (5 bases). CDR1 LNHNV and CDR2 YYDKDF come from the germline V gene (reference sequence). There are 15 residues in the CDR3. Trimming removed 5 bases at V and 3 bases at J, with 14 bases between. CDR3 coding DNA: TGTGCCACCAGCGGAATATTGGGACTCAATCAGCCCCAGCATTTT. Protein product: CATSGILGLNQPQHF. Supplemented by reference TRBV15 and TRBJ1-5, the full variable domain reads DAMVIQNPRYQVTQFGKPVTLSCSQTLNHNVMYWYQQKSSQAPKLLFHYYDKDFNNEADTPDNFQSRRPNTSFCFLDIRSPGLGDTAMYLCATSGILGLNQPQHFGDGTRLSIL.

The CDR3 nucleotides are TGTGCCAGCAGTTACTCTGGGACAGGGTACGAAAAACTGTTTTTT. Translation gives CASSYSGTGYEKLFF. V usage is TRBV6-5 and J usage is TRBJ1-4; TRBD1 matches at 9 bases. This CDR3 has 15 amino acids. The germline V gene encodes CDR1 MNHEY and CDR2 SVGAGI. V gave up 0 bases and J gave up 8 bases; unmatched junction bases: 4.

This chain joins TRBV12-2 and TRBJ2-1; TRBD2, the D gene given by the table, was not confirmed from the DNA. TRBV12-2 is a pseudogene segment. The CDR3 is 17 amino acids. Here the CDR3 DNA reads TGTGCAAGTCGCCGGACGGCTATTTCTAGCGCCTACAATGAGCAGTTCTTC. This sequence encodes CASRRTAISSAYNEQFF.

This clone was counted only a few times. The CDR3 is CASSGSVGQGNQPQHF. DNA for the CDR3: TGTGCCAGCAGTGGTTCTGTGGGACAGGGCAATCAGCCCCAGCATTTT. The chain joins TRBV6-1 to TRBJ1-5; 8 nucleotides align to TRBD1. Germline CDR1 and CDR2: MNHNS and SASEGT. The CDR3 spans 16 residues. V was pared by 4 bases and J by 2 bases, with 7 bases of the junction left unmatched.

The chain has TRBV7-9 and TRBJ2-2; TRBD2 matches at 7 bases. CDR1 and CDR2 (germline): SEHNR, FQNEAQ (reference sequence). V shed 4 bases and J 5 bases; nucleotides not matched to a gene: 7. The CDR3 extends over 15 amino acids. The chain's CDR3 is CASSSGTIQTGELFF. The CDR3 coding sequence is TGTGCCAGCAGCTCCGGGACTATCCAAACCGGGGAGCTGTTTTTT.

This clone was counted a few times. V and J are TRBV24-1 and TRBJ2-1; 10 bases align to TRBD1. Germline V gene sequence: CDR1 KGHDR, CDR2 SFDVKD. The CDR3 totals 14 residues. The trim removed 9 bases at V and 7 bases at J, leaving 8 bases unmatched. CDR3 bases: TGTGCCACCTCTCCGACAGGGGGCCGGAATGAGCAGTTCTTC. This sequence encodes CATSPTGGRNEQFF.

This clone was seen more than once but under ten times. The chain combines TRBV7-9 with TRBJ1-3; TRBD1 might be the D (5 bases). Trimming left V 5 bases short and J 2 bases short, with 13 bases between. This CDR3 comprises 15 residues. Germline V gene sequence: CDR1 SEHNR, CDR2 FQNEAQ (reference sequence). The CDR3 protein is CASSNSGGAGNTIYF. The CDR3 region has the DNA TGTGCCAGCAGCAACAGCGGGGGTGCTGGAAACACCATATATTTT.

This clone was seen once. The V and J genes are TRBV7-2 and TRBJ1-4; D perhaps matches TRBD1 (5 bases). This CDR3 contains 14 residues. Per germline, CDR1 SGHTA and CDR2 FQGNSA. V lost 3 bases to trimming and J lost 10 bases, with 15 bases between them. CDR3: CASSFGTLEGKLFF. The CDR3 DNA sequence: TGTGCCAGCAGCTTCGGGACTCTCGAGGGAAAACTGTTTTTT.

The genes are TRBV3-1 (or the pseudogene TRBV3-2) and TRBJ1-2; D ambiguous. Looked up from germline, CDR1 is LGHDT and CDR2 is YNNKEL (reference sequence). The ends were cut back, 6 bases at V and 2 bases at J, with 13 bases in the middle. The CDR3 is 14 residues long. The CDR3 is CASSPLRRNYGYTF. The CDR3 region has the DNA TGTGCCAGCAGTCCCCTCCGGAGGAACTATGGCTACACCTTC.

This chain links TRBV7-2 with TRBJ1-1, with D uncertain. The CDR3 sequence is 15 residues long. V was trimmed by 1 base and J by 2 bases, leaving 11 bases between them. Germline assignment: CDR1 SGHTA and CDR2 FQGNSA. The CDR3 is CASSLVAASNTEAFF. The CDR3 DNA reads as TGTGCCAGCAGCTTAGTCGCAGCGAGCAACACTGAAGCTTTCTTT. Variable domain in full (rest from reference TRBV7-2 and TRBJ1-1): GAGVSQSPSNKVTEKGKDVELRCDPISGHTALYWYRQSLGQGLEFLIYFQGNSAPDKSGLPSDRFSAERTGGSVSTLTIQRTQQEDSAVYLCASSLVAASNTEAFFGQGTRLTVV.

The chain carries TRBV5-1 and TRBJ1-2, with a possible D match to TRBD1 (5 bases). CDR1 and CDR2 (germline): SGHRS, YFSETQ. The V gene lost 4 bases and the J gene lost 3 bases, with 19 bases spanning the gap. The CDR3 runs to 16 residues. CDR3 nucleotides: TGCGCCAGCAGCCCGCGGGGGATTTACGAAGACTATGGCTACACCTTC. Its translation: CASSPRGIYEDYGYTF.

The chain carries TRBV7-6 and TRBJ2-1; D is perhaps TRBD2 (6 bases). The CDR3 runs 16 residues. Per germline, CDR1 SGHVS and CDR2 FNYEAQ. With 5 bases removed from V and 3 bases from J, the gap between germline ends came to 17 bases. CDR3 nucleotide sequence: TGTGCCAGCAGCCGGGGGAGGAGCGCAAACTACAATGAGCAGTTCTTC. Translated: CASSRGRSANYNEQFF.

The chain couples TRBV5-4 to TRBJ1-1; D gene uncertain. V was trimmed by 2 bases and J by 4 bases, leaving 12 bases between them. The CDR3 runs 14 residues. CDR1 is SGHNT, CDR2 YYREEE, per germline (reference sequence). The CDR3 DNA sequence: TGTGCCAGCAGCTTCCCGGGGAGAGGCACTGAAGCTTTCTTT. It translates to CASSFPGRGTEAFF.

The V gene is TRBV29-1, the J gene TRBJ2-1; TRBD2 matches at 11 bases. The CDR3 is 14 residues long. V lost 5 bases, J lost 14 bases, and 14 bases stayed unmatched. The germline V gene has CDR1 SQVTM and CDR2 ANQGSEA. In nucleotides, the CDR3 is TGCAGCGTTCACTCGATACTAGCGGGAGTTGGGGAGTTCTTC. This translates into CSVHSILAGVGEFF.